The count of the clone carrying this T cell receptor (beta chain) is one. As yet, its antigen is unknown. This entry comes from a study of cytomegalovirus exposure and HLA in healthy donors. It was with 60 Vbeta and 13 Jbeta primers that the PCR ran. The method was immunoSEQ multiplex PCR; TCRdb's version includes in-frame clones alone and lacks a portion of them. The sample lists some 150,000 clones; around 80% were seen once. Germline-derived CDR1 and CDR2 are SGHAT and FQNNGV. The CDR3 loop spans 15 amino acids. With 3 bases clipped from V and 7 bases from J, the junction kept 7 bases outside the gene matches. Participants comprised healthy donors of bone marrow. Broader study findings: Indistinguishable V segments, including TRBV6-2 and TRBV6-3, were excluded. TCR beta V- and J-gene trimming, according to a later analysis, was linked to a missense DCLRE1C variant. Under in vitro conditions, a few CMV-associated chains were confirmed as specific for CMV antigens.

Sequencing input: PBMCs. This chain joins TRBV11-2 and TRBJ1-2, with 11 bases lining up with TRBD1. The clonotype comes from a man aged 25 to 40 in good health and CMV-seronegative. CDR3 protein: CASSFPGQGGSGYTF. The CDR3 bases are TGTGCCAGCAGCTTTCCGGGACAGGGGGGATCTGGCTACACCTTC.